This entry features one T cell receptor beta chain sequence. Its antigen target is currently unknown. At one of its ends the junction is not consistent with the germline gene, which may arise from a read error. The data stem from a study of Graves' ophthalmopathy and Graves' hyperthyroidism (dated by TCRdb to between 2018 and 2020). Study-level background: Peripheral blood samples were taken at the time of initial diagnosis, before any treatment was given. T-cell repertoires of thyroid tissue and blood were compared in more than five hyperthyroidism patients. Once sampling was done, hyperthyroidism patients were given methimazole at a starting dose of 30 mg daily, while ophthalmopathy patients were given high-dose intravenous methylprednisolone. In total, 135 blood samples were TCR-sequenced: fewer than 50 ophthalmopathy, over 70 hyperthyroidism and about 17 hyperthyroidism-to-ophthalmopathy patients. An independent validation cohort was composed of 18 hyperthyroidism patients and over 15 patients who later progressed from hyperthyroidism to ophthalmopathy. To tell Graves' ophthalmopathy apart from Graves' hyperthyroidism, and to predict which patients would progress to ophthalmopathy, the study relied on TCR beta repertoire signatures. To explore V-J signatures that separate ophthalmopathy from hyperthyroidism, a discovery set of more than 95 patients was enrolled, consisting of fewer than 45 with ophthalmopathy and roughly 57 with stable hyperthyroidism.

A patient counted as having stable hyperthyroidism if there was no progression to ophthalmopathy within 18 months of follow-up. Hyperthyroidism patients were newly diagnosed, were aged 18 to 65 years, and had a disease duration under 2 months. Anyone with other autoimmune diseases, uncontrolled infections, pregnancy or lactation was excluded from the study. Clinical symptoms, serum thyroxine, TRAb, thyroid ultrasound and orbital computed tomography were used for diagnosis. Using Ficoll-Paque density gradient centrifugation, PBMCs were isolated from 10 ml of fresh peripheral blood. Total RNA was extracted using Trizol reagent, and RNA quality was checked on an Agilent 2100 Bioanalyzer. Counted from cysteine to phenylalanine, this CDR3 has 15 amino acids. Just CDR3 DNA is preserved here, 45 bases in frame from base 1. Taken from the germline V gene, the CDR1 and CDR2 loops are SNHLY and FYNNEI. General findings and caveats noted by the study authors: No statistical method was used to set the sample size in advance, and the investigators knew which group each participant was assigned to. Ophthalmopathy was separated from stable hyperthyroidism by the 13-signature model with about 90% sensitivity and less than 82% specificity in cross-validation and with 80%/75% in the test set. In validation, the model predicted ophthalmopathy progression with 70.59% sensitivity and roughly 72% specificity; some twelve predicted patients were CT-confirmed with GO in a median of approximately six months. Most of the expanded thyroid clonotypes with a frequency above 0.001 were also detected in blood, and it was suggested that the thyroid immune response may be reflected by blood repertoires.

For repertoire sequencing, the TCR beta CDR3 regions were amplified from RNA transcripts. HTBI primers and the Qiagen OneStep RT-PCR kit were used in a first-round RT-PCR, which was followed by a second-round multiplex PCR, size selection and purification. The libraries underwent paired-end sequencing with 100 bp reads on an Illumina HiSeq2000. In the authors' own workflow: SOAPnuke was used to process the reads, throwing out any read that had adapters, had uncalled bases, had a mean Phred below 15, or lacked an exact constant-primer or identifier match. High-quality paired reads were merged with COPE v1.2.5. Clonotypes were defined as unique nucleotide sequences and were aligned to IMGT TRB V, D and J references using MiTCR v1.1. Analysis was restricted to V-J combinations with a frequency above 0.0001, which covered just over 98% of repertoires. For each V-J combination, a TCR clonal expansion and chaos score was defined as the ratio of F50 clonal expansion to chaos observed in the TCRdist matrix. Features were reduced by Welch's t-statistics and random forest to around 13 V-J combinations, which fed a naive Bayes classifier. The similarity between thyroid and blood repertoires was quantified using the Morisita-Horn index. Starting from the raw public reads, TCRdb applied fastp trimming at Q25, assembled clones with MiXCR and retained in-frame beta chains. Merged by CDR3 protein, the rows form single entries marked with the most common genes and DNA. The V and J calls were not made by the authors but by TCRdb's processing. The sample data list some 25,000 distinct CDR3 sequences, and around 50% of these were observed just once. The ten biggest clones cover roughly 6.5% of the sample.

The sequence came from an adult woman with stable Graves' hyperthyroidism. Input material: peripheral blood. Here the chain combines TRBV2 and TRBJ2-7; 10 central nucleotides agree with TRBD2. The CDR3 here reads CASREASGSPYEQYF. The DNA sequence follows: TGTGCCAGCAGGGAAGCTAGCGGGAGTCCCTACGAGCAGTACTTC.